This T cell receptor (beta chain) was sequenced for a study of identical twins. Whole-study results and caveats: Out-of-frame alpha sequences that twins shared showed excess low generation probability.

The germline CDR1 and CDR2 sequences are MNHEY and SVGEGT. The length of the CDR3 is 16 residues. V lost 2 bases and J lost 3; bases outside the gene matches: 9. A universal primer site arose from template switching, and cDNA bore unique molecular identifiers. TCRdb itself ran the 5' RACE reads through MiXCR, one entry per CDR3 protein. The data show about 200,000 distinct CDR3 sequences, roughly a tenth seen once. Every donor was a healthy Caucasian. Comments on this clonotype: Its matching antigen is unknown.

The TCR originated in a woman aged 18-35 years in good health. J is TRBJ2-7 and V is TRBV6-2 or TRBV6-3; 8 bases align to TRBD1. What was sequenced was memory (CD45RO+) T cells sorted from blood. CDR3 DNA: TGTGCCAGCAGTTACCGTTCCGCAGGGGGCATCTACGAGCAGTACTTC. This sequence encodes CASSYRSAGGIYEQYF.